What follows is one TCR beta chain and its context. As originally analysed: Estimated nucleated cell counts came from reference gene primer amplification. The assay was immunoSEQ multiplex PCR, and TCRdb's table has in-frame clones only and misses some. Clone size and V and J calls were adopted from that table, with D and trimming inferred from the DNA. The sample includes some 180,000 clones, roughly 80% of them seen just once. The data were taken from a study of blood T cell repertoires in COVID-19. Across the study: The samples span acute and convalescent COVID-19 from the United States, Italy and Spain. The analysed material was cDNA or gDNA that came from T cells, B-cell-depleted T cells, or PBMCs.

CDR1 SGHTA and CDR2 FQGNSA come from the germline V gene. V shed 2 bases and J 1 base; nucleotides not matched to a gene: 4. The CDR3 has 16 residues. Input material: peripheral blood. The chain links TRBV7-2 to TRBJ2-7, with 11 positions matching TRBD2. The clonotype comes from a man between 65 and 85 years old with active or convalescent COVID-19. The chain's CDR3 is CASSLFLAGGSYEQYF. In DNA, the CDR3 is TGTGCCAGCAGCTTATTCCTAGCGGGGGGTTCCTACGAGCAGTACTTC.